Only a few counts were recorded for the clone carrying this TCR beta chain. Trimming removed 6 bases from V and 4 bases from J; junction bases left unmatched: 7. The germline CDR1 and CDR2 sequences are SQVTM and ANQGSEA. The CDR3 extends over 15 amino acids. The record originates from a study of blood T cell repertoires in COVID-19. In the study overall: COVID-19 samples collected from the United States, Italy and Spain covered acute and convalescent phases. T cells, B-cell-depleted T cells, or PBMCs supplied cDNA or gDNA.

Source study methods: It was from reference gene primer amplification that nucleated cell counts were estimated. Clones were read by immunoSEQ multiplex PCR, and TCRdb kept only the in-frame ones, dropping some. V, J and clone size are taken as reported in that table, and D and trimming were inferred from the DNA itself. The table includes roughly 320,000 clones, 80% to 90% detected once. Enrolment of Seattle patients took place during active infection, and they were followed longitudinally. Specimen: peripheral blood. This receptor was identified in a woman aged 50 to 60 with COVID-19, enrolled during active disease. The J gene is TRBJ2-7, the V gene TRBV29-1; 15 bases match TRBD2. In DNA form, the CDR3 reads TGCAGCGTAACCGGGACTAGCGGGAGGAGTTACGAGCAGTACTTC. This sequence encodes CSVTGTSGRSYEQYF.